This T cell receptor (beta chain) is drawn from a study of T cells in Graves' hyperthyroidism and ophthalmopathy. Germline trimming cut 7 bases from V and 3 bases from J; bases unmatched to any gene: 7. The length of the CDR3 is 15 residues. Germline loops: CDR1 DFQATT, CDR2 SNEGSKA (reference sequence). Whole-study results and caveats: Model-based prediction identified ophthalmopathy a median roughly six months prior to its onset. Blood also contained most expanded thyroid clonotypes above 0.001.

The investigators amplified TCR beta CDR3 regions from RNA transcripts. RT-PCR in the first round (using the HTBI primer set) targeted the TCR CDR3. One entry per CDR3 protein, called by TCRdb with MiXCR from the multiplex PCR reads. In the table there are around 620,000 distinct CDR3 sequences, 14% of which are singletons. Subjects with ophthalmopathy showed a Clinical Activity Score no lower than 3, a NOSPECS grade no lower than 4, and a duration shorter than 3 months. Orbital computed tomography, thyroid ultrasound, serum thyroxine and TRAb, and clinical symptoms together informed the diagnoses. Details on this clonotype: Its antigen is not known.

V and J are TRBV20-1 and TRBJ2-5; TRBD2 agrees at 14 bases. Source material: blood. The receptor was derived from a woman aged 18-29 years with Graves' ophthalmopathy. The CDR3 sequence: CSVPTTSGREETQYF. The CDR3 DNA reads as TGCAGTGTCCCTACGACTAGCGGGAGGGAAGAGACCCAGTACTTC.